This TCR beta chain was sequenced in a study of CD8 T cells in ankylosing spondylitis. Each CDR3 protein gets one entry after TCRdb re-called the 5' RACE reads with MiXCR. The profile covers around 430,000 distinct CDR3 sequences, with roughly 18% appearing a single time and approximately 1% taken by the ten largest. Study findings and constraints: A TCR beta motif made of eight highly homologous variants seemed typical of ankylosing spondylitis blood. CD8+ disease-linked clones were present at relatively low frequencies in blood.

There are a few counts of this clonotype. Its antigen is unidentified. Sequenced: blood, either unsorted or a sorted T cell fraction (not recorded which). This TCR derives from a male donor with ankylosing spondylitis.

CDR3 residues: CASSLNGGSTEAFF. The CDR3 nucleotides are TGCGCCAGCAGCTTGAATGGGGGCAGCACTGAAGCTTTCTTT. The genes are TRBV5-1 and TRBJ1-1, with a possible D match to TRBD1 (6 bases). Trimming left V 1 base short and J 4 bases short, with 11 bases between. This CDR3 spans 14 amino acids. Germline CDR1 is SGHRS and CDR2 is YFSETQ.